Sequencing of this TCR beta chain was carried out in a study of blood T cell repertoires in COVID-19. Looking at the study overall: From T cells, B-cell-depleted T cells, or PBMCs came the material, which was cDNA or gDNA.

This CDR3 comprises 16 residues. The ends lost 5 bases at V and 1 base at J; junction bases unmatched: 10. Germline CDR1 is SEHNR and CDR2 is FQNEAQ (reference sequence). The method was immunoSEQ multiplex PCR; TCRdb's version includes in-frame clones alone and lacks a portion of them. Of over 250,000 clones listed, about four fifths are singletons. Ages ranged from about 18 to 90 years, with residence in about 24 US areas. People in the exposed group encountered a COVID-19 case within 2 weeks before entering the study. V is TRBV7-9 and J is TRBJ2-5, with TRBD1 matching 7 bases. The sequenced material came from PBMCs or T cells enriched from blood (not recorded which). This TCR was sampled from a man aged 35 to 55 who had been exposed to COVID-19. This CDR3 reads CASSPGPTGAQETQYF. The CDR3 DNA sequence: TGTGCCAGCAGCCCCGGGCCCACAGGGGCCCAAGAGACCCAGTACTTC.